Detailed here is one T cell receptor (beta chain). This specimen comes from a study of T cells after yellow fever vaccination. V shed 5 bases and J 9 bases; nucleotides not matched to a gene: 9. The length of the CDR3 is 15 residues. MiXCR, run by TCRdb on the 5' RACE reads, gives a single entry per CDR3 protein. This table has about 300,000 distinct CDR3 sequences, 8.7% appearing once. The starting material was CD4+ T cells sorted from PBMCs, obtained 5 days after the yellow fever booster vaccination. The rearrangement joins TRBV12-3 or TRBV12-4 to TRBJ1-6; 8 positions match TRBD1. The source of this sequence is a man aged 18 to 29 who received the YFV17D yellow fever vaccine. The CDR3 bases are TGTGCCAGCAGTCCAATGGACAGGGAGAGTTCACCCCTCCACTTT. It codes for CASSPMDRESSPLHF.